Listed below are T cell receptor beta chains from one sample, sequenced in a study of shared clonotypes between healthy human individuals. Assay used: immunoSEQ multiplex PCR; TCRdb lists only in-frame clones, some missing. The data show about 2 million clones, 95% seen once. The sequenced sample was naive CD4+ T cells sorted from blood. These receptor sequences come from a man aged 18 to 29 in good health. The CDR3 runs from the conserved cysteine through the conserved F or W. D genes are given only for firm matches. Some rows have no size entry. The others give once, few or many, or a class for an expanded clone.

j_call: TRBJ2-2; v_call: TRBV7-2; d_call: TRBD2; clone_size: few; cdr3_length: 15; cdr3_aa: CASSLLAGVAGELFF; cdr3_nt: TGTGCCAGCAGCTTACTAGCGGGAGTTGCCGGGGAGCTGTTTTTT
j_call: TRBJ2-7; v_call: TRBV5-4; d_call: TRBD2; clone_size: .; cdr3_length: 15; cdr3_aa: CASSLDGGGAYEQYF; cdr3_nt: TGTGCCAGCAGCTTGGATGGCGGGGGAGCGTACGAGCAGTACTTC
j_call: TRBJ2-3; v_call: TRBV5-1; d_call: .; clone_size: .; cdr3_length: 14; cdr3_aa: CASSLEGITDTQYF; cdr3_nt: TGCGCCAGCAGCTTGGAGGGCATCACAGATACGCAGTATTTT
j_call: TRBJ2-7; v_call: TRBV29-1; d_call: .; clone_size: .; cdr3_length: 14; cdr3_aa: CSARTDISSYEQYF; cdr3_nt: TGCAGCGCCCGGACGGATATTAGCTCCTACGAGCAGTACTTC
j_call: TRBJ2-3; v_call: TRBV5-1; d_call: TRBD2; clone_size: .; cdr3_length: 16; cdr3_aa: CASSLGSGSSTDTQYF; cdr3_nt: TGCGCCAGCAGCTTGGGTAGCGGGAGTAGCACAGATACGCAGTATTTT
j_call: TRBJ1-6; v_call: TRBV2; d_call: TRBD1; clone_size: .; cdr3_length: 15; cdr3_aa: CASTTEGTANSPLHF; cdr3_nt: TGTGCCAGCACCACCGAGGGGACAGCTAATTCACCCCTCCACTTT
j_call: TRBJ2-7; v_call: TRBV7-8; d_call: TRBD1; clone_size: .; cdr3_length: 15; cdr3_aa: CASSRGQGARYEQYF; cdr3_nt: TGTGCCAGCAGCCGCGGACAGGGGGCACGCTACGAGCAGTACTTC
j_call: TRBJ2-7; v_call: TRBV28; d_call: .; clone_size: once; cdr3_length: 16; cdr3_aa: CASSREAAVGSYEQYF; cdr3_nt: TGTGCCAGCAGTCGAGAAGCGGCGGTGGGCTCCTACGAGCAGTACTTC
j_call: TRBJ1-1; v_call: TRBV28; d_call: .; clone_size: .; cdr3_length: 15; cdr3_aa: CASSTWTGWNPEAFF; cdr3_nt: TGTGCCAGCAGCACTTGGACGGGATGGAATCCTGAAGCTTTCTTT
j_call: TRBJ2-3; v_call: TRBV18; d_call: .; clone_size: .; cdr3_length: 12; cdr3_aa: CASSRPEDTQYF; cdr3_nt: TGTGCCAGCTCCCGGCCTGAGGATACGCAGTATTTT
j_call: TRBJ1-1; v_call: TRBV19; d_call: .; clone_size: .; cdr3_length: 14; cdr3_aa: CASKSPGDSTEAFF; cdr3_nt: TGTGCCTCCAAAAGCCCAGGGGATAGCACTGAAGCTTTCTTT
j_call: TRBJ2-2; v_call: TRBV10-3; d_call: TRBD1; clone_size: .; cdr3_length: 16; cdr3_aa: CAIRRQGTPNTGELFF; cdr3_nt: TGTGCCATCAGGCGACAGGGGACCCCGAACACCGGGGAGCTGTTTTTT
j_call: TRBJ1-1; v_call: TRBV6-5; d_call: .; clone_size: .; cdr3_length: 15; cdr3_aa: CASKTLGDPTTEAFF; cdr3_nt: TGTGCCAGCAAAACCTTAGGGGACCCGACCACTGAAGCTTTCTTT
j_call: TRBJ1-1; v_call: TRBV30; d_call: .; clone_size: .; cdr3_length: 16; cdr3_aa: CAWSVLPPSLGTEAFF; cdr3_nt: TGTGCCTGGAGTGTACTTCCCCCCAGCCTTGGCACTGAAGCTTTCTTT
j_call: TRBJ2-7; v_call: TRBV6-6; d_call: .; clone_size: .; cdr3_length: 13; cdr3_aa: CASSRGRDYEQYF; cdr3_nt: TGTGCCAGCAGCCGCGGACGGGACTACGAGCAGTACTTC
j_call: TRBJ2-5; v_call: TRBV5-1; d_call: .; clone_size: .; cdr3_length: 15; cdr3_aa: CATGGGQTYQETQYF; cdr3_nt: TGCGCCACCGGAGGGGGACAAACATACCAAGAGACCCAGTACTTC
j_call: TRBJ2-7; v_call: TRBV11-2; d_call: .; clone_size: .; cdr3_length: 13; cdr3_aa: CASSLDEGNEQYF; cdr3_nt: TGTGCCAGCAGCTTAGATGAGGGAAACGAGCAGTACTTC
j_call: TRBJ1-2; v_call: TRBV5-4; d_call: .; clone_size: .; cdr3_length: 15; cdr3_aa: CASSLDGPDLHGYTF; cdr3_nt: TGTGCCAGCAGCTTAGACGGGCCAGATCTACATGGCTACACCTTC
j_call: TRBJ2-3; v_call: TRBV6-6; d_call: TRBD2; clone_size: .; cdr3_length: 16; cdr3_aa: CASSYRLATSTDTQYF; cdr3_nt: TGTGCCAGCAGTTATCGACTAGCGACTAGCACAGATACGCAGTATTTT
j_call: TRBJ1-2; v_call: TRBV11-2; d_call: TRBD1; clone_size: .; cdr3_length: 14; cdr3_aa: CASSLTGGADGYTF; cdr3_nt: TGTGCCAGCAGCCTCACAGGGGGCGCAGATGGCTACACCTTC
j_call: TRBJ1-1; v_call: TRBV5-1; d_call: TRBD1; clone_size: .; cdr3_length: 15; cdr3_aa: CASSLWQGANTEAFF; cdr3_nt: TGCGCCAGCAGCTTGTGGCAGGGGGCAAACACTGAAGCTTTCTTT
j_call: TRBJ2-7; v_call: TRBV27; d_call: .; clone_size: once; cdr3_length: 13; cdr3_aa: CASSLSRSYEQYF; cdr3_nt: TGTGCCAGCAGTTTATCCCGCTCCTACGAGCAGTACTTC
j_call: TRBJ1-1; v_call: TRBV7-3; d_call: .; clone_size: .; cdr3_length: 14; cdr3_aa: CASSLGGPNTEAFF; cdr3_nt: TGTGCCAGCAGCTTGGGAGGGCCGAACACTGAAGCTTTCTTT
j_call: TRBJ1-4; v_call: TRBV7-9; d_call: .; clone_size: .; cdr3_length: 14; cdr3_aa: CASSLHGVGEKLFF; cdr3_nt: TGTGCCAGCAGCTTACACGGGGTAGGGGAAAAACTGTTTTTT
j_call: TRBJ1-6; v_call: TRBV30; d_call: .; clone_size: .; cdr3_length: 15; cdr3_aa: CAWSADRGNNSPLHF; cdr3_nt: TGTGCCTGGAGTGCCGACCGGGGCAATAATTCACCCCTCCACTTT
j_call: TRBJ1-2; v_call: TRBV6-5; d_call: TRBD1; clone_size: .; cdr3_length: 15; cdr3_aa: CASSGPGTGNYGYTF; cdr3_nt: TGTGCCAGCAGTGGCCCCGGGACAGGGAACTATGGCTACACCTTC
j_call: TRBJ2-7; v_call: TRBV7-2; d_call: .; clone_size: .; cdr3_length: 15; cdr3_aa: CASSPTNLGAHEQYF; cdr3_nt: TGTGCCAGCAGCCCGACGAATCTGGGGGCCCACGAGCAGTACTTC
j_call: TRBJ2-7; v_call: TRBV5-1; d_call: .; clone_size: .; cdr3_length: 13; cdr3_aa: CASSSPGWGEQYF; cdr3_nt: TGCGCCAGCAGCTCCCCCGGGTGGGGCGAGCAGTACTTC
j_call: TRBJ2-7; v_call: TRBV29-1; d_call: .; clone_size: .; cdr3_length: 11; cdr3_aa: CSVVENYEQYF; cdr3_nt: TGCAGCGTCGTAGAAAACTACGAGCAGTACTTC
j_call: TRBJ1-3; v_call: TRBV30; d_call: .; clone_size: .; cdr3_length: 16; cdr3_aa: CAWSPYTGFGGNTIYF; cdr3_nt: TGTGCCTGGAGTCCTTACACAGGGTTCGGTGGAAACACCATATATTTT
j_call: TRBJ2-5; v_call: TRBV5-4; d_call: TRBD1; clone_size: once; cdr3_length: 14; cdr3_aa: CASSETGGGETQYF; cdr3_nt: TGTGCCAGCAGCGAGACAGGGGGCGGCGAGACCCAGTACTTC
j_call: TRBJ1-2; v_call: TRBV6-5; d_call: .; clone_size: once; cdr3_length: 11; cdr3_aa: CASSYGGGYTF; cdr3_nt: TGTGCCAGCAGTTACGGTGGGGGCTACACCTTC
j_call: TRBJ1-2; v_call: TRBV5-1; d_call: TRBD1; clone_size: .; cdr3_length: 13; cdr3_aa: CASRRQGSYGYTF; cdr3_nt: TGCGCCAGCAGGCGACAGGGCTCCTATGGCTACACCTTC
j_call: TRBJ1-1; v_call: TRBV28; d_call: .; clone_size: .; cdr3_length: 13; cdr3_aa: CASSPPLGTEAFF; cdr3_nt: TGTGCCAGCAGTCCTCCCCTGGGGACTGAAGCTTTCTTT
j_call: TRBJ2-7; v_call: TRBV6-6; d_call: .; clone_size: .; cdr3_length: 14; cdr3_aa: CASTREPLSYEQYF; cdr3_nt: TGTGCCAGCACTCGGGAACCCCTTTCCTACGAGCAGTACTTC
j_call: TRBJ2-2; v_call: TRBV6-6; d_call: TRBD1; clone_size: .; cdr3_length: 15; cdr3_aa: CASSPYRGQDGELFF; cdr3_nt: TGTGCCAGCAGCCCCTACAGGGGGCAGGACGGGGAGCTGTTTTTT
j_call: TRBJ1-2; v_call: TRBV7-3; d_call: TRBD1; clone_size: once; cdr3_length: 18; cdr3_aa: CASSPEGAHLPPNYGYTF; cdr3_nt: TGTGCCAGCAGCCCCGAGGGGGCCCATCTTCCTCCTAACTATGGCTACACCTTC
j_call: TRBJ2-2; v_call: TRBV11-2; d_call: .; clone_size: .; cdr3_length: 15; cdr3_aa: CASSRRDITNRELFF; cdr3_nt: TGTGCCAGCAGCCGGAGGGACATCACTAACCGGGAGCTGTTTTTT
j_call: TRBJ2-1; v_call: TRBV11-2; d_call: .; clone_size: .; cdr3_length: 19; cdr3_aa: CASSLSTRGPLSSYNEQFF; cdr3_nt: TGTGCCAGCAGCTTAAGTACCAGGGGCCCTTTGAGCTCCTACAATGAGCAGTTCTTC
j_call: TRBJ2-2; v_call: TRBV11-3; d_call: .; clone_size: .; cdr3_length: 16; cdr3_aa: CASSLAGTLNTGELFF; cdr3_nt: TGTGCCAGCAGCTTAGCTGGGACATTGAACACCGGGGAGCTGTTTTTT
j_call: TRBJ2-7; v_call: TRBV11-2; d_call: .; clone_size: .; cdr3_length: 13; cdr3_aa: CASSYFQIYEQYF; cdr3_nt: TGTGCCAGCAGCTATTTCCAGATCTACGAGCAGTACTTC
j_call: TRBJ2-2; v_call: TRBV2; d_call: TRBD2; clone_size: .; cdr3_length: 16; cdr3_aa: CASIAIAGGSTGELFF; cdr3_nt: TGTGCCAGCATTGCTATAGCGGGAGGATCTACCGGGGAGCTGTTTTTT
j_call: TRBJ1-1; v_call: TRBV7-9; d_call: TRBD1; clone_size: .; cdr3_length: 14; cdr3_aa: CASSFRDRYTEAFF; cdr3_nt: TGTGCCAGCAGCTTCCGGGACAGGTACACTGAAGCTTTCTTT
j_call: TRBJ2-7; v_call: TRBV5-1; d_call: .; clone_size: .; cdr3_length: 16; cdr3_aa: CASSLIRDPPHQEQYF; cdr3_nt: TGCGCCAGCAGCTTGATTAGGGACCCCCCTCATCAGGAGCAGTACTTC
j_call: TRBJ1-4; v_call: TRBV6-6; d_call: .; clone_size: .; cdr3_length: 15; cdr3_aa: CASSYWQGTNEKLFF; cdr3_nt: TGTGCCAGCAGTTACTGGCAGGGAACTAATGAAAAACTGTTTTTT
j_call: TRBJ2-7; v_call: TRBV5-6; d_call: .; clone_size: .; cdr3_length: 14; cdr3_aa: CASSPRQDSYEQYF; cdr3_nt: TGTGCCAGCAGCCCGAGACAGGATTCCTACGAGCAGTACTTC
j_call: TRBJ2-3; v_call: TRBV9; d_call: .; clone_size: few; cdr3_length: 13; cdr3_aa: CASSVDPTDTQYF; cdr3_nt: TGTGCCAGCAGCGTAGACCCCACAGATACGCAGTATTTT